These T cell receptor beta chains were read from a single sample in a study of T-cell memory formation after mild COVID-19. Via MiXCR, TCRdb re-called the 5' RACE reads, giving one row per CDR3 protein. This sample has 350,000 to 500,000 distinct CDR3 sequences; 15% to 20% occur once, and the top ten carry roughly a fifth. The sample was PBMCs or a T cell subset sorted from them (not recorded which). Receptors originate from a man aged 18 to 30 who had mild COVID-19 (a few samples of this study predate the infection). Cell type and time point are not known. CDR3s include the opening cysteine and the closing phenylalanine or tryptophan. D genes are given only for firm matches. Clone size is given for some rows only: seen once, a few or many times, or a class if the clone is expanded.

d_call j_call v_call clone_size cdr3_length cdr3_aa cdr3_nt
TRBD1 TRBJ1-1 TRBV12-3/TRBV12-4 - 11 CASSRTGGAFF TGTGCCAGCAGCAGGACAGGGGGAGCTTTCTTT
- TRBJ1-1 TRBV18 few 14 CASSPSTGNPEAFF TGTGCCAGCTCACCCTCAACAGGGAACCCTGAAGCTTTCTTT
- TRBJ1-1 TRBV20-1 - 14 CSARTQGPNTEAFF TGCAGTGCTAGGACCCAGGGCCCGAACACTGAAGCTTTCTTT
TRBD2 TRBJ2-1 TRBV12-3/TRBV12-4 - 14 CASRVSGGGNEQFF TGTGCCAGCAGGGTCAGCGGGGGGGGCAATGAGCAGTTCTTC
- TRBJ2-5 TRBV30 few 13 CAWSVRVWETQYF TGTGCCTGGAGTGTAAGGGTTTGGGAGACCCAGTACTTC
- TRBJ1-2 TRBV28 - 12 CASRSRAYGYTF TGTGCCAGCAGATCCAGGGCATATGGCTACACCTTC
- TRBJ1-1 TRBV7-8 many 13 CASSLHREQEAFF TGTGCCAGCAGCCTACACAGGGAGCAGGAAGCTTTCTTT
- TRBJ2-2 TRBV9 - 17 CASSVPRDNANTGELFF TGTGCCAGCAGCGTCCCGAGGGACAACGCGAACACCGGGGAGCTGTTTTTT
TRBD1 TRBJ2-7 TRBV6-5 few 15 CASSSTGTGPYEQYF TGTGCCAGCAGTTCCACCGGGACAGGGCCTTACGAGCAGTACTTC
- TRBJ2-2 TRBV20-1 - 12 CSASRGAGELFF TGCAGTGCTAGCAGGGGCGCCGGGGAGCTGTTTTTT
- TRBJ2-1 TRBV7-2 few 17 CASSLAGPVSSYNEQFF TGTGCCAGCAGCTTAGCGGGGCCGGTTAGCTCCTACAATGAGCAGTTCTTC
- TRBJ1-2 TRBV6-5 - 14 CASSYSGEVYGYTF TGTGCCAGCAGTTACTCGGGGGAGGTCTATGGCTACACCTTC
TRBD1 TRBJ2-2 TRBV3-1 few 14 CASTQRGRAGELFF TGTGCCAGCACCCAGAGGGGGCGGGCCGGGGAGCTGTTTTTT
- TRBJ2-5 TRBV7-8 few 14 CASKPGRHQETQYF TGTGCCAGCAAACCAGGGAGGCACCAAGAGACCCAGTACTTC
- TRBJ2-3 TRBV7-3 many 13 CASSPRPGGTQYF TGTGCCAGCAGCCCTCGACCTGGCGGTACGCAGTATTTT
TRBD2 TRBJ2-5 TRBV20-1 - 16 CSARGASSGIQETQYF TGCAGTGCTAGAGGGGCGTCTAGCGGGATACAAGAGACCCAGTACTTC
TRBD1 TRBJ2-2 TRBV12-3/TRBV12-4 few 14 CASSPRQGTGELFF TGTGCCAGCAGCCCCAGACAGGGGACCGGGGAGCTGTTTTTT
TRBD2 TRBJ2-1 TRBV5-1 - 16 CASSLSSGAPYNEQFF TGCGCCAGCAGCTTGAGTAGCGGGGCCCCCTACAATGAGCAGTTCTTC
- TRBJ1-2 TRBV19 - 14 CASSITGAQYGYTF TGTGCCAGTAGTATAACGGGGGCTCAGTATGGCTACACCTTC